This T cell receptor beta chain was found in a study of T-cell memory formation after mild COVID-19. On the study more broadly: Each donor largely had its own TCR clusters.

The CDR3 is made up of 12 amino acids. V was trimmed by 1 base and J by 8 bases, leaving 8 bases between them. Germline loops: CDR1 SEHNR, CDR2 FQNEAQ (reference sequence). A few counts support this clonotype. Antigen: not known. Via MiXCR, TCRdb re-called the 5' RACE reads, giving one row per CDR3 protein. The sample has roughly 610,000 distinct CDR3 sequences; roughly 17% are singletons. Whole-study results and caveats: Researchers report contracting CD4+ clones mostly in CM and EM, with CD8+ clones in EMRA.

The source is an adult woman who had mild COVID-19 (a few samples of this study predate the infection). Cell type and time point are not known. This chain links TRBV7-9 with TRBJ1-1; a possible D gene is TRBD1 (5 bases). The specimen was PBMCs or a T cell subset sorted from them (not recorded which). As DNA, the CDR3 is TGTGCCAGCAGCTTAGGATACAGGGAAGCTTTCTTT. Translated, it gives CASSLGYREAFF.